This TCR beta chain was sequenced during a study of tumor-infiltrating lymphocytes in primary liver carcinoma. From approximately 0.5 ug of total RNA, TCR beta-specific cDNA was reverse-transcribed using a constant-region primer. Slightly modified ARM-PCR served as the procedure for the TCR beta libraries. These libraries came from three rounds of nested multiplex PCR. Each of the first two PCR rounds ran 9 to 11 cycles with TRBV1-TRBV30 forward and C-beta reverse primers. TCRdb fed the multiplex PCR reads into MiXCR, producing one record per CDR3 protein. The sample records 100,000 to 150,000 distinct CDR3 sequences, 55% to 75% being singletons. Total RNA and DNA came together from around 20-30 mg of bulk tissue without cell sorting. Tumors were each sampled at five separate regions. This clonotype has ten or more counts. What it binds is unknown. Study results and caveats: The difference in top-250-clone fraction between tumors and blood was significant, favoring tumors (p = 0.039). Tumor-adjacent and tumor-blood pairs showed less overlap than tumor region pairs. Only around 7.5-25% of top clones occurred in all five tumor regions.

After removal of 2 bases from V and 0 bases from J, the junction contained 5 bases not matched to a gene. The V gene's germline CDR1 is MNHEY and CDR2 SVGAGI. The length of the CDR3 is 16 residues. Sequencing used liver tumor tissue from sampling region 3. Sample subset: tumor region T3, left-lateral pole. This sequence joins TRBV6-5 and TRBJ2-5; TRBD2 aligns across 8 bases. The TCR was taken from an older woman with primary liver carcinoma and hepatitis B virus infection. The CDR3 nucleotides are TGTGCCAGCAGTTACGGTACTAGCGGAGACCAAGAGACCCAGTACTTC. Encoded protein: CASSYGTSGDQETQYF.